Each of the 31 T cell receptor beta chains below was sequenced from the same sample in a study of cytomegalovirus exposure and HLA in healthy donors. PCR employed 60 Vbeta and 13 Jbeta primers. The protocol was immunoSEQ multiplex PCR, while the TCRdb copy is restricted to in-frame clones and leaves out a portion. Its listing shows 140,000 or so clones. The source material was PBMCs. The receptors originated from a male donor in good health and CMV-seronegative.

The genes are TRBV5-1 and TRBJ2-2; 8 nucleotides line up with TRBD2. With 4 bases clipped from V and 0 bases from J, the junction kept 5 bases outside the gene matches. CDR1 and CDR2 (germline): SGHRS, YFSETQ. This CDR3 spans 16 amino acids. The chain's CDR3 is CASSVTSGANTGELFF. CDR3 nucleotide sequence: TGCGCCAGCAGCGTTACTAGCGGAGCGAACACCGGGGAGCTGTTTTTT.

This CDR3 is CASSRDRVSDTQYF. The CDR3 nucleotides are TGCGCCAGCAGCCGGGACAGGGTTTCGGATACGCAGTATTTT. V is TRBV4-1 and J is TRBJ2-3; 9 positions match TRBD1. CDR1 is MGHRA and CDR2 is YSYEKL in the germline V gene. The CDR3 loop spans 14 amino acids. With V trimmed by 4 bases and J by 6 bases, 5 bases remained unmatched.

The chain uses TRBV19 and TRBJ2-2; 10 nucleotides agree with TRBD1. Trimming took 8 bases from V and 4 from J; bases not matched to a gene: 28. The CDR3 totals 22 residues. The germline V gene has CDR1 LNHDA and CDR2 SQIVND (reference sequence). This chain's CDR3 is CASCRKTRDRGVYAIRTGELFF. The CDR3 DNA sequence: TGTGCCAGTTGCAGAAAAACCCGGGACAGGGGCGTTTACGCCATCCGCACCGGGGAGCTGTTTTTT.

The chain is built from TRBV5-8 and TRBJ2-7; D is undetermined. Germline lookup yields CDR1 SGHTS and CDR2 YDEGEE. The CDR3 has 14 amino acids. The V and J ends lost 3 bases and 4 bases respectively, with 14 bases between them. Here the CDR3 DNA reads TGTGCCAGCAGCTCGCAAAATATCGGGTACGAGCAGTACTTC. Amino acids: CASSSQNIGYEQYF.

V usage is TRBV20-1 and J usage is TRBJ1-5; 8 bases map to TRBD1. Germline V gene lookup returns CDR1 DFQATT and CDR2 SNEGSKA (reference sequence). This CDR3 region has 11 residues. Trimming removed 5 bases from V and 6 bases from J; junction bases left unmatched: 0. In DNA form, the CDR3 reads TGCAGTGCTCAGGGGGCTCAGCCCCAGCATTTT. Translated: CSAQGAQPQHF.

Note on this clone: Compared with germline, one end of the junction differs, possibly owing to a read error. Here the CDR3 DNA reads TGCAGCGTTGAAGTCAGGGGCAGCTCCGACAATGAGCAGTTCTTC. Amino acids: CSVEVRGSSDNEQFF. This chain links TRBV29-1 with TRBJ2-1, with TRBD1 as a possible D gene (6 bases). Looked up from germline, CDR1 is SQVTM and CDR2 is ANQGSEA. The length of the CDR3 is 15 residues.

This chain links TRBV7-9 with TRBJ2-7, with D perhaps TRBD2 (5 bases). The CDR3 sequence is 17 residues long. V was cut by 5 bases and J by 1 base, with 21 bases left in between. Germline CDR1 and CDR2: SEHNR and FQNEAQ (reference sequence). CDR3 in amino acids: CASSPFAGRGGSYEQYF. CDR3 DNA sequence: TGTGCCAGCAGCCCCTTTGCGGGCCGGGGTGGGTCCTACGAGCAGTACTTC.

The J gene is TRBJ1-1, the V gene TRBV4-3, with unresolved D. Germline CDR1 is LGHNA and CDR2 is YSLEER. Trimming stripped 5 bases from V and 4 bases from J, with 11 bases between. The CDR3 loop spans 13 amino acids. The CDR3 spells CASSLERTTEAFF. Written as DNA, the CDR3 is TGCGCCAGCAGCTTAGAGCGGACCACTGAAGCTTTCTTT.

The chain links TRBV19 to TRBJ2-2; D uncertain. Germline CDR1 LNHDA, CDR2 SQIVND (reference sequence). The CDR3 has 14 residues. V lost 3 bases to trimming and J lost 6 bases, with 11 bases between them. This CDR3 is CASSIGARAGELFF. CDR3 bases: TGTGCCAGTAGTATTGGAGCGCGTGCCGGGGAGCTGTTTTTT.

CDR3 in DNA: TGTGCCAGCTCACCTCACCCCCTGACAGGATCTGGGGCCAACGTCCTGACTTTC. The encoded protein is CASSPHPLTGSGANVLTF. This chain uses TRBV18 with TRBJ2-6; D might be TRBD1 (6 bases). Germline V CDR1 and CDR2: KGHSH, LQKENI. The CDR3 spans 18 residues. The V end was cut by 3 bases, the J end by 1 base, with 16 bases between.

This chain connects TRBV10-2 to TRBJ1-5, with D perhaps TRBD1 (6 bases). This CDR3 spans 15 amino acids. CDR1 is WSHSY, CDR2 SAAADI, per germline. Deletions cut 10 bases from V and 0 bases from J, with 16 bases between. The DNA of the CDR3 is TGCGCCACCGGAAACAGGGTCCCTAGCAATCAGCCCCAGCATTTT. It translates to CATGNRVPSNQPQHF.

The CDR3 coding sequence is TGTGCCTGGAGTGTAAAGGGAGTATGGACTGAAGCTTTCTTT. This gives the protein CAWSVKGVWTEAFF. The chain recombines TRBV30 with TRBJ1-1, with D uncertain. The V end was cut by 0 bases, the J end by 5 bases, with 13 bases between. CDR1 and CDR2 (germline): GTSNPN, SVGIG (reference sequence). The CDR3 runs 14 residues.

The chain employs TRBV7-6 and TRBJ1-5; possible D gene TRBD1, 5 bases. CDR3 length: 14 amino acids. CDR1 is SGHVS, CDR2 FNYEAQ, per germline. Deletions cut 5 bases from V and 4 bases from J, with 12 bases between. The chain's CDR3 is CASSQGGTNQPQHF. The CDR3 DNA reads as TGTGCCAGCAGCCAGGGAGGAACGAATCAGCCCCAGCATTTT.

V and J are TRBV7-9 and TRBJ2-1, with D hard to call. V was clipped by 5 bases and J by 6 bases, with 8 bases between them. Per germline, CDR1 SEHNR and CDR2 FQNEAQ (reference sequence). There are 12 residues in the CDR3. CDR3 nucleotide sequence: TGTGCCAGCAGCCTATCAGGCAATGAGCAGTTCTTC. Encoded protein: CASSLSGNEQFF.

The CDR3 is CALGPDRRGSYGYTF. The DNA of the CDR3 is TGTGCCTTGGGCCCGGATCGACGGGGGTCCTATGGCTACACCTTC. J is TRBJ1-2 and V is TRBV19; D may be TRBD1 (5 bases). Looked up from germline, CDR1 is LNHDA and CDR2 is SQIVND (reference sequence). V gave up 11 bases and J gave up 4 bases, with 23 bases separating them. The CDR3 runs 15 residues.

The chain has TRBV5-1 and TRBJ2-1, with 7 nucleotides matching TRBD1. Per germline, CDR1 SGHRS and CDR2 YFSETQ. The CDR3 loop spans 13 amino acids. Unmatched junction bases numbered 8, after V lost 4 bases and J lost 10 bases. The CDR3 DNA follows: TGCGCCAGCAGCCGAAGAACAGGGGAAGAGCAGTTCTTC. Protein: CASSRRTGEEQFF.

The CDR3 is CASSRNPGQVNTGELFF. The CDR3 coding sequence is TGTGCCAGCAGCCGAAACCCGGGACAGGTTAACACCGGGGAGCTGTTTTTT. The chain recombines TRBV2 with TRBJ2-2; TRBD1 agrees at 8 bases. The CDR3 extends over 17 amino acids. V was pared by 6 bases and J by 2 bases, with 11 bases of the junction left unmatched. In germline, CDR1 is SNHLY, CDR2 FYNNEI. Using reference TRBV2 and TRBJ2-2 for the parts outside the CDR3, the full variable domain is EPEVTQTPSHQVTQMGQEVILRCVPISNHLYFYWYRQILGQKVEFLVSFYNNEISEKSEIFDDQFSVERPDGSNFTLKIRSTKLEDSAMYFCASSRNPGQVNTGELFFGEGSRLTVL.

This chain connects TRBV6-1 to TRBJ1-2; 7 bases agree with TRBD1. With 3 bases clipped from V and 4 bases from J, the junction kept 8 bases outside the gene matches. Looked up from germline, CDR1 is MNHNS and CDR2 is SASEGT. CDR3 length: 15 residues. As DNA, the CDR3 is TGTGCCAGCAGTGACCTTCCAGGGGGTATCTATGGCTACACCTTC. Its protein is CASSDLPGGIYGYTF.

The J gene is TRBJ1-6, the V gene TRBV27, with D perhaps matching TRBD1 (6 bases). The V end was cut by 6 bases, the J end by 9 bases, with 9 bases between. This CDR3 spans 12 amino acids. The germline V gene has CDR1 MNHEY and CDR2 SMNVEV (reference sequence). CDR3 DNA: TGTGCCAGCAGAACAGGGAGTTCACCCCTCCACTTT. Amino acids: CASRTGSSPLHF.

V and J are TRBV6-5 and TRBJ2-7, with TRBD1 identical over 9 bases. V lost 0 bases, J lost 0 bases, and 3 bases stayed unmatched. Germline CDR1 is MNHEY and CDR2 is SVGAGI. This CDR3 contains 16 residues. CDR3 DNA: TGTGCCAGCAGTTACTCCGGGACAGGGACCTCCTACGAGCAGTACTTC. It encodes CASSYSGTGTSYEQYF.

The V call is TRBV11-2, the J call TRBJ1-1, with TRBD1 matching over 7 bases. The V gene end was trimmed by 1 base and the J gene end by 3 bases; junction bases not matched to a gene: 5. This CDR3 has 15 residues. CDR1 and CDR2 (germline): SGHAT, FQNNGV. CDR3 bases: TGTGCCAGCAGCTTAGTCGTCAGGGGGGACACTGAAGCTTTCTTT. It translates to CASSLVVRGDTEAFF.

The chain recombines TRBV15 with TRBJ2-5, with 10 nucleotides matching TRBD1. Trimming at V came to 1 base and at J to 6 bases, leaving 11 bases not matched to a gene. This CDR3 has 17 amino acids. Germline loops: CDR1 LNHNV, CDR2 YYDKDF (reference sequence). CDR3 DNA: TGTGCCACCAGCAGAGGACAGGGGGCAATGGAGGGGAAGACCCAGTACTTC. This gives the protein CATSRGQGAMEGKTQYF.

The rearrangement links TRBV28 to TRBJ2-1; 7 bases agree with TRBD1. CDR3 length: 16 amino acids. Trimming at V came to 7 bases and at J to 9 bases, leaving 18 bases not matched to a gene. Germline V lookup: CDR1 MDHEN, CDR2 SYDVKM. This CDR3 is CASTPPTGSFSSEQFF. Here the CDR3 DNA reads TGTGCCAGCACCCCTCCGACAGGGTCTTTTTCGTCTGAGCAGTTCTTC. The complete variable domain, with remaining parts taken from reference TRBV28 and TRBJ2-1, reads DVKVTQSSRYLVKRTGEKVFLECVQDMDHENMFWYRQDPGLGLRLIYFSYDVKMKEKGDIPEGYSVSREKKERFSLILESASTNQTSMYLCASTPPTGSFSSEQFFGPGTRLTVL.

The chain is built from TRBV30 and TRBJ2-1, with D tentatively TRBD2 (5 bases). The CDR3 totals 15 residues. Trimming removed 8 bases from V and 4 bases from J, with 21 bases in between. CDR1 is GTSNPN and CDR2 is SVGIG in the germline V gene (reference sequence). The CDR3 DNA reads TGTGCCGGAAAGAGTAGCGCCCTTATTTACAATGAGCAGTTCTTC. This encodes CAGKSSALIYNEQFF.

The chain couples TRBV6-6 to TRBJ1-5; maybe TRBD1 (6 bases). Trimming took 5 bases from V and 4 from J, leaving 18 bases between them. This CDR3 comprises 16 residues. Germline CDR1 reads MNHNY; CDR2 reads SVGAGI (reference sequence). The CDR3 DNA sequence: TGTGCCAGCAGTCTCCCTCACAGGGAGATAAATCAGCCCCAGCATTTT. This sequence encodes CASSLPHREINQPQHF.

This chain joins TRBV27 and TRBJ1-6; no clear D. Germline V gene sequence: CDR1 MNHEY, CDR2 SMNVEV (reference sequence). The V and J ends lost 2 bases and 9 bases respectively, with 5 bases between them. The CDR3 runs to 12 residues. CDR3 region: CASSLGGSPLHF. For the CDR3, the DNA is TGTGCCAGCAGTTTAGGAGGTTCACCCCTCCACTTT.

This rearrangement joins TRBV12-5 to TRBJ2-2; D unresolved. The V gene's germline CDR1 is LGHNT and CDR2 FRNRAP. Trimming took off 2 bases at V and 0 bases at J, with 4 bases between the two ends. The CDR3 extends over 14 amino acids. The CDR3 DNA reads TGTGCTAGTGGTTTGCCAGCGAACACCGGGGAGCTGTTTTTT. It translates to CASGLPANTGELFF.

The V and J genes are TRBV12-5 and TRBJ2-2; 14 bases agree with TRBD2. CDR3 length: 17 amino acids. Germline V gene lookup returns CDR1 LGHNT and CDR2 FRNRAP. With V trimmed by 5 bases and J by 1 base, 3 bases remained unmatched. DNA of the CDR3: TGTGCTAGTGGTACCGGGACTAGCGGGAGGAACACCGGGGAGCTGTTTTTT. Its protein product is CASGTGTSGRNTGELFF. Looking up the rest from reference TRBV12-5 and TRBJ2-2 gives the full variable domain: DARVTQTPRHKVTEMGQEVTMRCQPILGHNTVFWYRQTMMQGLELLAYFRNRAPLDDSGMPKDRFSAEMPDATLATLKIQPSEPRDSAVYFCASGTGTSGRNTGELFFGEGSRLTVL.

The chain links TRBV30 to TRBJ2-7; D assignment may be TRBD1 or TRBD2 (5 bases each). The CDR3 length is 16 residues. CDR1 and CDR2 (germline): GTSNPN, SVGIG (reference sequence). The CDR3 nucleotides read TGTGCTTGGGGGAGACCCCGCCCGCAGATTTCCTACGAGCAGTACTTC. It translates to CAWGRPRPQISYEQYF.

The chain has TRBV30 and TRBJ2-7, with D possibly matching TRBD1 (6 bases). The CDR3 is made up of 13 amino acids. Trimming cost V 2 bases and J 8 bases, with 16 bases left between them. Germline loops: CDR1 GTSNPN, CDR2 SVGIG (reference sequence). CDR3 coding DNA: TGTGCCTGGAGTCCACTCCAGGGGAGCAAGCAGTACTTC. Amino acids: CAWSPLQGSKQYF.

This sequence joins TRBV19 and TRBJ1-1; D is perhaps TRBD1 (6 bases). Deletions cut 9 bases from V and 4 bases from J, with 15 bases between. CDR3 length equals 13 residues. Germline V gene lookup returns CDR1 LNHDA and CDR2 SQIVND (reference sequence). CDR3 nucleotides: TGTGCCAGCAGAGACCAGGGGCGCACTGAAGCTTTCTTT. Amino acids: CASRDQGRTEAFF.